These 31 T cell receptor beta chains share one sample of origin, sequenced in a study of T cell responses to AZD1222 COVID-19 vaccine. Clones were read by immunoSEQ multiplex PCR, and TCRdb kept only the in-frame ones, dropping some. Of about 89,000 clones listed, around 91% are singletons. Material: peripheral blood, obtained 28 days after the second AZD1222 dose. The receptors were sampled from an adult who received the AZD1222 COVID-19 vaccine.

V gene TRBV5-1 combines with J gene TRBJ1-2; D may be TRBD1 (5 bases). CDR3 size: 12 residues. Germline CDR1 and CDR2: SGHRS and YFSETQ. V lost 6 bases and J 4 bases, leaving 10 bases between the germline ends. CDR3 nucleotide sequence: TGCGCCAGCACGGGGGATACCTATGGCTACACCTTC. The encoded protein is CASTGDTYGYTF.

The chain recombines TRBV7-3 with TRBJ2-1, with 10 bases that match TRBD1. Germline assignment: CDR1 SGHTA and CDR2 FQGTGA. Trimming removed 5 bases from V and 10 bases from J; junction bases left unmatched: 8. This CDR3 comprises 14 residues. Here the CDR3 reads CASSARQGANEQFF. The CDR3 bases are TGTGCCAGCAGCGCCCGACAGGGGGCTAACGAGCAGTTCTTC.

This rearrangement joins TRBV5-1 to TRBJ1-1, with 7 bases that match TRBD1. CDR1 and CDR2 (germline): SGHRS, YFSETQ. V dropped 3 bases and J dropped 7; count of bases not matched to a gene: 6. This CDR3 has 13 amino acids. CDR3 amino acids: CASSYIGQDEAFF. CDR3 DNA: TGCGCCAGCAGCTATATAGGACAGGATGAAGCTTTCTTT. Drawing the rest from reference TRBV5-1 and TRBJ1-1, the complete variable domain is KAGVTQTPRYLIKTRGQQVTLSCSPISGHRSVSWYQQTPGQGLQFLFEYFSETQRNKGNFPGRFSGRQFSNSRSEMNVSTLELGDSALYLCASSYIGQDEAFFGQGTRLTVV.

The chain combines TRBV25-1 with TRBJ1-1; TRBD1 matches 9 bases. The trim removed 7 bases at V and 0 bases at J, leaving 3 bases unmatched. The CDR3 consists of 14 residues. Germline lookup yields CDR1 MGHDK and CDR2 SYGVNS. The CDR3 loop reads CASKGTGLNTEAFF. The CDR3 DNA follows: TGTGCCAGCAAGGGGACAGGGCTGAACACTGAAGCTTTCTTT. Looking up the rest from reference TRBV25-1 and TRBJ1-1 gives the full variable domain: EADIYQTPRYLVIGTGKKITLECSQTMGHDKMYWYQQDPGMELHLIHYSYGVNSTEKGDLSSESTVSRIRTEHFPLTLESARPSHTSQYLCASKGTGLNTEAFFGQGTRLTVV.

The CDR3 here is CASSVRDSPYGYTF. Here the CDR3 DNA reads TGTGCCAGCAGCGTACGGGACAGCCCCTATGGCTACACCTTC. The rearrangement links TRBV9 to TRBJ1-2; 7 bases agree with TRBD1. The CDR3 is 14 amino acids. Germline loops: CDR1 SGDLS, CDR2 YYNGEE. Trimming removed 1 base from V and 4 bases from J; junction bases left unmatched: 4.

This chain links TRBV7-9 with TRBJ2-1; D is uncertain. The CDR3 has 14 amino acids. Germline V gene sequence: CDR1 SEHNR, CDR2 FQNEAQ (reference sequence). The germline V and J ends were trimmed by 6 bases and 4 bases, with 13 bases remaining between them. This chain's CDR3 is CASSHPGEYNEQFF. CDR3 nucleotide sequence: TGTGCCAGCAGTCATCCTGGCGAATACAATGAGCAGTTCTTC. Full variable domain (rest looked up from reference TRBV7-9 and TRBJ2-1): DTGVSQNPRHKITKRGQNVTFRCDPISEHNRLYWYRQTLGQGPEFLTYFQNEAQLEKSRLLSDRFSAERPKGSFSTLEIQRTEQGDSAMYLCASSHPGEYNEQFFGPGTRLTVL.

This clone was seen once. The J gene is TRBJ1-3, the V gene TRBV5-1; 8 nucleotides agree with TRBD1. CDR3 length: 15 amino acids. Looked up from germline, CDR1 is SGHRS and CDR2 is YFSETQ. The J segment lost 2 bases and the V segment lost 3 bases, leaving 4 bases of the junction unmatched. The CDR3 DNA follows: TGCGCCAGCAGCTCGACAGGGGAAACTGGAAACACCATATATTTT. Translated, it gives CASSSTGETGNTIYF.

The V call is TRBV9, the J call TRBJ1-1; D perhaps matches TRBD1 (5 bases). Per germline, CDR1 SGDLS and CDR2 YYNGEE. The germline V and J ends were trimmed by 0 bases and 5 bases, with 8 bases remaining between them. This CDR3 has 13 amino acids. The CDR3 DNA follows: TGTGCCAGCAGCGTAGGGGCAGGGACTGAAGCTTTCTTT. It yields the protein CASSVGAGTEAFF.

This chain uses TRBV6-5 with TRBJ1-5, with D unresolved. Germline CDR1 MNHEY, CDR2 SVGAGI. The CDR3 length is 12 residues. Trimming removed 10 bases from V and 1 base from J, with 8 bases in between. The CDR3 loop reads CATGESNQPQHF. The CDR3 nucleotides are TGTGCCACCGGGGAGAGCAATCAGCCCCAGCATTTT.

The rearrangement links TRBV7-6 to TRBJ1-6; D is unresolved. Germline-derived CDR1 and CDR2 are SGHVS and FNYEAQ. This CDR3 contains 17 residues. V was pared by 2 bases and J by 7 bases, with 18 bases between. Here the CDR3 reads CASSLLSGSLDNSPLHF. The CDR3 DNA reads as TGTGCCAGCAGCTTACTAAGCGGCTCCCTCGACAATTCACCCCTCCACTTT.

The rearrangement uses TRBV7-8 and TRBJ2-5, with 8 bases aligning to TRBD1. V shed 4 bases, J shed 4 bases, and the junction held 11 bases outside the gene matches. The CDR3 has 16 residues. Germline V CDR1 and CDR2: SGHVS, FQNEAQ. For the CDR3, the DNA is TGTGCCAGCAGCTGGGGGGCGACAGGGGTCGGAGAGACCCAGTACTTC. It encodes CASSWGATGVGETQYF.

The rearrangement uses TRBV6-5 and TRBJ1-5, with D tentatively TRBD1 (6 bases). V lost 5 bases, J lost 6 bases, and 14 bases lay in between. The CDR3 sequence is 14 residues long. Germline V gives CDR1 MNHEY, CDR2 SVGAGI. The CDR3 nucleotides are TGTGCCAGCAGTAGGGAAGTGGACAGTCAGCCCCAGCATTTT. Amino acid sequence: CASSREVDSQPQHF.

This clone was seen only once. The chain is built from TRBV27 and TRBJ1-6; a possible D gene is TRBD1 (5 bases). There are 14 residues in the CDR3. Deletions cut 8 bases from V and 7 bases from J, with 15 bases between. Germline assignment: CDR1 MNHEY and CDR2 SMNVEV (reference sequence). The CDR3 region has the DNA TGTGCCAGCTACACTCGGGGCACCAATTCACCCCTCCACTTT. Amino acids: CASYTRGTNSPLHF.

This chain connects TRBV28 to TRBJ2-3; D is possibly TRBD2 (6 bases). Trimming removed 5 bases at V and 8 bases at J, with 11 bases between. The CDR3 totals 12 residues. Germline CDR1 is MDHEN and CDR2 is SYDVKM. For the CDR3, the DNA is TGTGCCAGCAGTCTAGCGATCGGTACGCAGTATTTT. It encodes CASSLAIGTQYF. Using reference TRBV28 and TRBJ2-3 for the parts outside the CDR3, the full variable domain is DVKVTQSSRYLVKRTGEKVFLECVQDMDHENMFWYRQDPGLGLRLIYFSYDVKMKEKGDIPEGYSVSREKKERFSLILESASTNQTSMYLCASSLAIGTQYFGPGTRLTVL.

V gene TRBV18 combines with J gene TRBJ1-5; 7 nucleotides agree with TRBD1. Germline-derived CDR1 and CDR2 are KGHSH and LQKENI. V shed 3 bases, J shed 4 bases, and the junction held 3 bases outside the gene matches. This CDR3 contains 14 residues. This CDR3 reads CASSPGQVNQPQHF. In DNA, the CDR3 is TGTGCCAGCTCACCCGGACAGGTTAATCAGCCCCAGCATTTT. Full variable domain (missing parts from reference TRBV18 and TRBJ1-5): NAGVMQNPRHLVRRRGQEARLRCSPMKGHSHVYWYRQLPEEGLKFMVYLQKENIIDESGMPKERFSAEFPKEGPSILRIQQVVRGDSAAYFCASSPGQVNQPQHFGDGTRLSIL.

The rearrangement uses TRBV25-1 and TRBJ1-5; 7 nucleotides line up with TRBD1. The CDR3 totals 14 residues. Germline-derived CDR1 and CDR2 are MGHDK and SYGVNS. J gave up 5 bases and V 2 bases, and 3 bases lay outside the gene matches. Here the CDR3 DNA reads TGTGCCAGCAGTGAAGACAGGGAGGATCAGCCCCAGCATTTT. Translated: CASSEDREDQPQHF.

The chain combines TRBV27 with TRBJ2-7; D gene unclear. Trimming left V 4 bases short and J 2 bases short, with 9 bases between. This CDR3 comprises 13 residues. Germline V lookup: CDR1 MNHEY, CDR2 SMNVEV (reference sequence). Here the CDR3 reads CASSWSATYEQYF. The CDR3, as DNA: TGTGCCAGCAGTTGGTCGGCCACCTACGAGCAGTACTTC.

This chain uses TRBV5-1 with TRBJ1-1, with 7 bases matching TRBD1. With 5 bases clipped from V and 5 bases from J, the junction kept 15 bases outside the gene matches. Germline values: CDR1 SGHRS, CDR2 YFSETQ. The CDR3 is 16 amino acids. CDR3 sequence: CASRPSMRTGGTEAFF. The CDR3 region has the DNA TGCGCCAGCAGACCGTCGATGCGGACAGGAGGGACTGAAGCTTTCTTT.

V is TRBV5-1 and J is TRBJ1-2; 7 nucleotides align to TRBD1. The germline V gene has CDR1 SGHRS and CDR2 YFSETQ. The CDR3 is 13 amino acids. The V and J ends lost 4 bases and 8 bases, in that order; junction bases with no gene match: 8. The CDR3 DNA reads TGCGCCAGCAGCCGGGACAGCCTATGGGGCTACACCTTC. Translated: CASSRDSLWGYTF.

J is TRBJ1-2 and V is TRBV9, with D tentatively TRBD1 (5 bases). The V end lost 2 bases, the J end lost 3 bases, and 14 bases lay between the germline ends. This CDR3 contains 15 residues. Germline-derived CDR1 and CDR2 are SGDLS and YYNGEE. DNA of the CDR3: TGTGCCAGCAGCGTCGATGCTGCAGGGTACTATGGCTACACCTTC. This gives the protein CASSVDAAGYYGYTF.

The CDR3 is CAIGQGPEQYF. CDR3 sequence (DNA): TGTGCCATCGGACAGGGGCCCGAGCAGTACTTC. V gene TRBV7-9 combines with J gene TRBJ2-7; 9 bases are a match to TRBD1. The CDR3 length is 11 residues. V lost 10 bases, J lost 6 bases, and 4 bases stayed unmatched. Germline CDR1 SEHNR, CDR2 FQNEAQ (reference sequence).

V gene TRBV2 combines with J gene TRBJ1-1, with TRBD1 as a possible D gene (5 bases). Trimming cost V 7 bases and J 1 base, with 10 bases left between them. The CDR3 is 13 amino acids. Germline V lookup: CDR1 SNHLY, CDR2 FYNNEI. Here the CDR3 reads CASIGTENTEAFF. CDR3 DNA sequence: TGTGCCAGCATTGGGACCGAGAACACTGAAGCTTTCTTT.

This chain uses TRBV7-6 with TRBJ1-1; D remains unclear. Per germline, CDR1 SGHVS and CDR2 FNYEAQ. The ends were cut back, 1 base at V and 0 bases at J, with 9 bases in the middle. The CDR3 is made up of 15 amino acids. CDR3 amino acids: CASSLDGLMNTEAFF. DNA for the CDR3: TGTGCCAGCAGCTTAGATGGGCTTATGAACACTGAAGCTTTCTTT.

This clone was counted a single time. The V and J genes are TRBV6-6 and TRBJ2-3; D possibly matches TRBD1 or TRBD2 (6 bases each). Between the trimmed V and J ends, which lost 7 bases and 4 bases, there was a span of 12 bases. Germline assignment: CDR1 MNHNY and CDR2 SVGAGI (reference sequence). CDR3 length equals 13 residues. The CDR3 spells CASTMGGSDTQYF. CDR3 in DNA: TGTGCCAGCACTATGGGGGGCTCAGATACGCAGTATTTT.

The CDR3 loop reads CASSRQGIDEAFF. CDR3 nucleotide sequence: TGTGCCAGCTCTCGACAGGGTATCGATGAAGCTTTCTTT. The V call is TRBV18, the J call TRBJ1-1, with 7 bases fitting TRBD1. The germline CDR1 and CDR2 sequences are KGHSH and LQKENI. V was clipped by 6 bases and J by 7 bases; unmatched bases: 8. The CDR3 contains 13 residues.

The CDR3 protein is CSVLRTDTQYF. CDR3 nucleotide sequence: TGCAGCGTCTTAAGGACAGATACGCAGTATTTT. J is TRBJ2-3 and V is TRBV29-1; D gene unclear. In germline, CDR1 is SQVTM, CDR2 ANQGSEA. CDR3 length equals 11 residues. Trimming left V 6 bases short and J 3 bases short, with 7 bases between.

The chain carries TRBV29-1 and TRBJ2-7, with a possible D match to TRBD2 (5 bases). CDR1 SQVTM and CDR2 ANQGSEA come from the germline V gene. This CDR3 is built from 12 residues. V lost 5 bases and J lost 3, with 11 bases in between. The CDR3 DNA reads TGCAGCGTTCCGGACGGGGACTACGAGCAGTACTTC. Encoded protein: CSVPDGDYEQYF.

By frequency in the sample, this clone is medium-sized. The junction and the germline gene differ at one end; a read error may be behind it. The rearrangement uses TRBV30 and TRBJ1-1; TRBD1 aligns across 12 bases. The germline gives CDR1 GTSNPN, CDR2 SVGIG (reference sequence). The CDR3 has 15 residues. The DNA for the CDR3 is TGTGCCTGGGAGAAGGAGGGACAGGGGGCATCTGAGGCTTTCTTT. Amino acid sequence: CAWEKEGQGASEAFF.

This clone has a handful of counts. V gene TRBV5-6 combines with J gene TRBJ1-2; D is perhaps TRBD1 (6 bases). Germline CDR1 reads SGHDT; CDR2 reads YYEEEE. The CDR3 sequence is 14 residues long. The V end was cut by 2 bases, the J end by 4 bases, with 12 bases between. CDR3 in amino acids: CASSFSQGFYGYTF. As DNA, the CDR3 is TGTGCCAGCAGCTTCTCACAGGGATTCTATGGCTACACCTTC. The full variable domain, completed using reference TRBV5-6 and TRBJ1-2, is DAGVTQSPTHLIKTRGQQVTLRCSPKSGHDTVSWYQQALGQGPQFIFQYYEEEERQRGNFPDRFSGHQFPNYSSELNVNALLLGDSALYLCASSFSQGFYGYTFGSGTRLTVV.

V gene TRBV9 combines with J gene TRBJ2-3, with D possibly being TRBD1 or TRBD2 (6 bases each). Germline assignment: CDR1 SGDLS and CDR2 YYNGEE. This CDR3 has 15 residues. V lost 4 bases and J 5 bases, leaving 17 bases between the germline ends. CDR3 sequence (DNA): TGTGCCAGCAGCTACGGGGGCCAAGGGATAGATACGCAGTATTTT. Its protein product is CASSYGGQGIDTQYF.

The chain joins TRBV6-2 or TRBV6-3 to TRBJ2-5; TRBD2 might be the D (5 bases). Germline V gene sequence: CDR1 MNHEY, CDR2 SVGEGT. This CDR3 region has 14 residues. Trimming cost V 0 bases and J 3 bases, with 8 bases left between them. The DNA for the CDR3 is TGTGCCAGCAGTTACTCGAGGGTAAAAGAGACCCAGTACTTC. It translates to CASSYSRVKETQYF.